Listed here are 21 T cell receptor beta chains from one sample, sequenced in a study of cytomegalovirus exposure and HLA in healthy donors. Primers included in the PCR were 60 Vbeta and 13 Jbeta primers. TCRdb's table, derived via immunoSEQ multiplex PCR, lists solely in-frame clones and lacks some. This table has over 150,000 clones, about two thirds appearing once. The material sequenced was PBMCs. The origin of the receptors is a woman between 25 and 40 years old in good health and CMV-seronegative.

The V call is TRBV5-1, the J call TRBJ2-5; 12 positions agree with TRBD2. There are 16 residues in the CDR3. Trimming took 0 bases from V and 8 from J; bases not matched to a gene: 8. Per germline, CDR1 SGHRS and CDR2 YFSETQ. The CDR3 region is CASSLDGTSGGLTQYF. The CDR3, as DNA: TGCGCCAGCAGCTTGGACGGAACTAGCGGGGGGTTAACCCAGTACTTC. The full variable domain, completed using reference TRBV5-1 and TRBJ2-5, is KAGVTQTPRYLIKTRGQQVTLSCSPISGHRSVSWYQQTPGQGLQFLFEYFSETQRNKGNFPGRFSGRQFSNSRSEMNVSTLELGDSALYLCASSLDGTSGGLTQYFGPGTRLLVL.

This rearrangement joins TRBV7-8 to TRBJ2-5, with 10 bases fitting TRBD2. Germline assignment: CDR1 SGHVS and CDR2 FQNEAQ. CDR3 length: 14 residues. V dropped 4 bases and J dropped 4; count of bases not matched to a gene: 3. This CDR3 reads CASSSSGSRETQYF. CDR3 nucleotides: TGTGCCAGCAGCTCTAGCGGGAGTAGAGAGACCCAGTACTTC. Full variable domain (outside the CDR3, taken from reference TRBV7-8 and TRBJ2-5): GAGVSQSPRYKVAKRGQDVALRCDPISGHVSLFWYQQALGQGPEFLTYFQNEAQLDKSGLPSDRFFAERPEGSVSTLKIQRTQQEDSAVYLCASSSSGSRETQYFGPGTRLLVL.

The gene calls are TRBV10-3 and TRBJ1-5; the match to TRBD1 covers 7 bases. This CDR3 has 14 amino acids. V was clipped by 11 bases and J by 3 bases; unmatched bases: 10. Germline V gene sequence: CDR1 ENHRY, CDR2 SYGVKD. The CDR3 is CAASGTVINQPQHF. In DNA, the CDR3 is TGTGCCGCCTCCGGGACAGTGATCAATCAGCCCCAGCATTTT.

The table lists this clone with a few counts. The chain has TRBV27 and TRBJ2-5, with D maybe TRBD2 (6 bases). Germline CDR1 MNHEY, CDR2 SMNVEV (reference sequence). The CDR3 sequence is 15 residues long. Deletions cut 7 bases from V and 4 bases from J, with 19 bases between. The CDR3 sequence is CASKLAGSWRETQYF. The CDR3, as DNA: TGTGCCAGCAAGCTGGCGGGGAGTTGGCGAGAGACCCAGTACTTC.

The chain joins TRBV30 to TRBJ1-4, with 10 bases that match TRBD1. Unmatched junction bases numbered 6, after V lost 3 bases and J lost 8 bases. The CDR3 covers 14 residues. Germline V lookup: CDR1 GTSNPN, CDR2 SVGIG (reference sequence). CDR3 nucleotide sequence: TGTGCCTGGAGGAGGGACAGGGGTGACGAAAAACTGTTTTTT. The encoded protein is CAWRRDRGDEKLFF.

V gene TRBV5-1 combines with J gene TRBJ2-7, with 7 bases aligning to TRBD2. J lost 6 bases, V lost 2 bases, and 11 bases had no gene match. The CDR3 runs 15 residues. The germline V gene encodes CDR1 SGHRS and CDR2 YFSETQ. The CDR3 nucleotides are TGCGCCAGCAGCTTAGAAGCGGGGCGGTCCGGCGAGCAGTACTTC. Translation: CASSLEAGRSGEQYF.

The chain has TRBV2 and TRBJ1-6; a possible D gene is TRBD1 (5 bases). CDR3 length: 15 residues. In germline, CDR1 is SNHLY, CDR2 FYNNEI. Trimming cost V 0 bases and J 3 bases, with 6 bases left between them. For the CDR3, the DNA is TGTGCCAGCAGTGAAGCAAGGGGCTATAATTCACCCCTCCACTTT. This codes for CASSEARGYNSPLHF.

The genes are TRBV6-5 and TRBJ2-5, with TRBD1 identical over 9 bases. The ends lost 5 bases at V and 5 bases at J; junction bases unmatched: 9. The CDR3 is 15 residues long. The germline V gene has CDR1 MNHEY and CDR2 SVGAGI. CDR3 coding DNA: TGTGCCAGCAGTACTACACAGGGGGCCCAGGAGACCCAGTACTTC. Residues: CASSTTQGAQETQYF.

J is TRBJ1-1 and V is TRBV7-2, with a weak D call TRBD1 (6 bases). Trimming shortened V by 8 bases and J by 0 bases, and 13 bases separated the two germline ends. The CDR3 runs to 14 residues. Germline lookup yields CDR1 SGHTA and CDR2 FQGNSA. Here the CDR3 reads CASLRTVMNTEAFF. CDR3 bases: TGTGCCAGCTTACGGACAGTAATGAACACTGAAGCTTTCTTT.

J is TRBJ1-5 and V is TRBV19; D may be TRBD1 (6 bases). Germline values: CDR1 LNHDA, CDR2 SQIVND (reference sequence). The V end was cut by 3 bases, the J end by 7 bases, with 16 bases between. The CDR3 extends over 15 amino acids. This CDR3 is CASSIGGGIGQPQHF. CDR3 coding DNA: TGTGCCAGTAGTATTGGGGGCGGTATAGGCCAGCCCCAGCATTTT.

Comment on this clone: Relative to the germline gene, one junction end is altered; a read error may explain this. The V and J genes are TRBV7-9 and TRBJ1-2; D perhaps matches TRBD1 (5 bases). Germline V lookup: CDR1 SEHNR, CDR2 FQNEAQ (reference sequence). This CDR3 has 12 residues. DNA for the CDR3: TGTTCCAGCAGCCGGACAATCTATGGCTACACCTTC. Translated, it gives CSSSRTIYGYTF.

The count of this clone is one. The chain uses TRBV28 and TRBJ1-2; 7 bases are a match to TRBD1. V shed 7 bases, J shed 4 bases, and the junction held 9 bases outside the gene matches. Looked up from germline, CDR1 is MDHEN and CDR2 is SYDVKM. This CDR3 has 14 residues. The CDR3, as DNA: TGTGCCAGCACCACTCTGGGGGACAGCTATGGCTACACCTTC. It codes for CASTTLGDSYGYTF.

The V call is TRBV29-1, the J call TRBJ2-3; D is perhaps TRBD1 (5 bases). The CDR3 is made up of 16 amino acids. Germline V gene sequence: CDR1 SQVTM, CDR2 ANQGSEA. With 0 bases removed from V and 2 bases from J, the gap between germline ends came to 15 bases. As DNA, the CDR3 is TGCAGCGTTGAAGATAGGACAAGCCTTTCCACAGATACGCAGTATTTT. Protein product: CSVEDRTSLSTDTQYF.

The chain uses TRBV4-1 and TRBJ1-1, with D unresolved. Trimming removed 4 bases at V and 2 bases at J, with 2 bases between. The CDR3 is made up of 11 amino acids. Germline loops: CDR1 MGHRA, CDR2 YSYEKL. The CDR3 here is CASSLNTEAFF. The CDR3 DNA is TGCGCCAGCAGCCTAAACACTGAAGCTTTCTTT.

This chain joins TRBV7-7 and TRBJ2-1; maybe TRBD1 (6 bases). This CDR3 contains 13 residues. CDR1 is SSHAT, CDR2 FNYEAQ, per germline (reference sequence). The germline V and J ends were trimmed by 5 bases and 4 bases, with 9 bases remaining between them. CDR3 nucleotides: TGTGCCAGCAGCAGGACAGCTTACAATGAGCAGTTCTTC. Its protein product is CASSRTAYNEQFF.

The CDR3 is CASSLARWTGGLSPLHF. The CDR3 coding sequence is TGTGCCAGCAGCCTCGCCCGATGGACAGGGGGCTTGTCACCCCTCCACTTT. The rearrangement uses TRBV27 and TRBJ1-6; 11 bases match TRBD1. This CDR3 spans 17 amino acids. Per germline, CDR1 MNHEY and CDR2 SMNVEV (reference sequence). J gave up 10 bases and V 6 bases, and 14 bases lay outside the gene matches.

The genes are TRBV19 and TRBJ1-1, with a tentative D call TRBD1 (6 bases). In germline, CDR1 is LNHDA, CDR2 SQIVND (reference sequence). V was trimmed by 6 bases and J by 11 bases, leaving 19 bases between them. This CDR3 region has 13 residues. DNA of the CDR3: TGTGCCAGTAGAGGCCCCGACAGGTCCAATGCTTTCTTT. The encoded protein is CASRGPDRSNAFF.

V usage is TRBV29-1 and J usage is TRBJ2-7; no firm D call. Between the trimmed V and J ends, which lost 1 base and 0 bases, there was a span of 4 bases. CDR3 size: 12 residues. The germline V gene encodes CDR1 SQVTM and CDR2 ANQGSEA. The CDR3 bases are TGCAGCGTTGAAGGGAGCTCCTACGAGCAGTACTTC. Translation: CSVEGSSYEQYF.

The CDR3 is CASSISNYNEQFF. DNA for the CDR3: TGTGCCAGCAGCATTAGCAACTACAATGAGCAGTTCTTC. The genes are TRBV11-3 and TRBJ2-1; D ambiguous. The germline gives CDR1 SGHNT, CDR2 YENEEA. This CDR3 has 13 amino acids. V lost 5 bases and J 3 bases, leaving 8 bases between the germline ends.

The rearrangement joins TRBV4-1 to TRBJ2-1, with 7 bases fitting TRBD2. Trimming took 1 base from V and 2 from J; bases not matched to a gene: 5. The CDR3 is 16 amino acids. Per the germline V gene, CDR1 is MGHRA and CDR2 is YSYEKL. This CDR3 is CASSQVASGTYNEQFF. The CDR3 DNA reads TGCGCCAGCAGCCAAGTGGCTAGCGGAACCTACAATGAGCAGTTCTTC.

The CDR3 protein is CASSGFGWGGPMNTGELFF. CDR3 DNA sequence: TGTGCCAGTAGTGGCTTCGGGTGGGGAGGGCCGATGAACACCGGGGAGCTGTTTTTT. The V and J genes are TRBV19 and TRBJ2-2; TRBD2 matches 7 bases. CDR1 and CDR2 (germline): LNHDA, SQIVND (reference sequence). The CDR3 runs 19 residues. V was pared by 5 bases and J by 1 base, with 16 bases of the junction left unmatched.